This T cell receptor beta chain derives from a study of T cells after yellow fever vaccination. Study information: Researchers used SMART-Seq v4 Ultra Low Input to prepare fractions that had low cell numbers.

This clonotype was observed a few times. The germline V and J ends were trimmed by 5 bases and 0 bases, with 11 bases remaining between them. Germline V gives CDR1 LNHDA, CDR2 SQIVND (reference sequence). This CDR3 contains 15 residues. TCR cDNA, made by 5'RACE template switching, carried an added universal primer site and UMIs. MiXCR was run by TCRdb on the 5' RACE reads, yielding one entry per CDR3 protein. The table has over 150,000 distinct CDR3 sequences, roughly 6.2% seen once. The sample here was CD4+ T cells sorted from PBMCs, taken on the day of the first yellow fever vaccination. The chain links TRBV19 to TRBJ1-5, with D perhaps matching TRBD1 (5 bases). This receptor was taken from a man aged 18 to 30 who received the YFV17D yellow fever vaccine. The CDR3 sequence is CASSPTRVSNQPQHF. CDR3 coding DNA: TGTGCCAGTAGTCCCACCAGGGTTAGCAATCAGCCCCAGCATTTT.